A selection of T cell receptor beta chains follows, all from one sample in a study of CD8 T cells in ankylosing spondylitis. TCRdb reanalysed the 5' RACE reads using MiXCR and keeps one entry per CDR3 protein. The sample shows approximately 260,000 distinct CDR3 sequences, about 9.1% of them seen only once. What was sequenced was blood, either unsorted or a sorted T cell fraction (not recorded which). These receptor sequences come from a male donor with ankylosing spondylitis or in good health (not recorded which). The CDR3 runs from the conserved cysteine through the conserved F or W. A D gene is named only where the DNA matches it firmly. Rows give clone size only sometimes, using once, few, many, or a class for an expanded clone.

>TRBV29-1|.|TRBJ2-1|many
CSVATGRSEQFF
TGCAGCGTTGCGACGGGGCGGAGTGAGCAGTTCTTC
>TRBV12-3/TRBV12-4|.|TRBJ2-7|many
CASSPHLRVRDLGSEQYF
TGTGCCAGCAGCCCCCACTTAAGGGTAAGGGACCTAGGCTCCGAGCAGTACTTC
>TRBV19|TRBD1|TRBJ2-7|many
CASRRDSPYEQYF
TGTGCCAGCCGCCGGGACAGCCCGTACGAGCAGTACTTC
>TRBV30|.|TRBJ1-1|.
CATDRTAVEAFF
TGTGCCACAGATAGGACAGCGGTTGAAGCTTTCTTT
>TRBV6-5|.|TRBJ2-2|many
CASSYTPGELFF
TGTGCCAGCAGTTACACCCCCGGGGAGCTGTTTTTT
>TRBV7-9|TRBD1|TRBJ2-7|.
CASSLGAQGAFWDF
TGTGCCAGCAGCTTAGGAGCCCAGGGGGCCTTTTGGGACTTC
>TRBV20-1|TRBD1|TRBJ2-2|many
CSAPTGVGTGELFF
TGCAGTGCTCCGACAGGGGTTGGCACCGGGGAGCTGTTTTTT
>TRBV12-3/TRBV12-4|.|TRBJ2-1|many
CASSLISYNEQFF
TGTGCCAGCAGTTTAATCTCCTACAATGAGCAGTTCTTC
>TRBV19|.|TRBJ2-2|many
CASSIKGLGTGELFF
TGTGCCAGTAGTATAAAGGGGCTGGGGACCGGGGAGCTGTTTTTT
>TRBV6-1|.|TRBJ2-7|many
CASSHPRNPYEQYF
TGTGCCAGCAGCCACCCTAGAAACCCCTACGAGCAGTACTTC
>TRBV20-1|.|TRBJ1-2|many
CSARALRSMNGYTF
TGCAGTGCTAGAGCTCTCAGGAGCATGAACGGCTACACCTTC
>TRBV5-6|.|TRBJ1-4|many
CASSSGTSEKLFF
TGTGCCAGCAGCTCCGGGACATCTGAAAAACTGTTTTTT
>TRBV15|.|TRBJ2-5|few
CATSRRLTGKETQYF
TGTGCCACCAGCAGACGTCTAACGGGAAAAGAGACCCAGTACTTC
>TRBV7-2|.|TRBJ2-3|many
CASSLVGGAGDTQYF
TGTGCCAGCAGCTTAGTGGGGGGGGCAGGAGATACGCAGTATTTT
>TRBV11-2|TRBD1|TRBJ2-1|many
CASSLVRTGGPPYNEQFF
TGTGCCAGCAGCTTAGTTCGGACAGGGGGACCTCCCTACAATGAGCAGTTCTTC
>TRBV25-1|.|TRBJ2-7|few
CASSESWGRHEQYF
TGTGCCAGCAGTGAATCGTGGGGGAGGCACGAGCAGTACTTC
>TRBV5-1|TRBD2|TRBJ2-7|many
CASSLTTSGSSYEQYF
TGCGCCAGCAGCTTAACGACTAGCGGGAGCTCCTACGAGCAGTACTTC
>TRBV27|.|TRBJ2-7|.
CASNSEGGGGFLTYEQYF
TGTGCCAGCAACTCGGAGGGCGGAGGAGGATTTCTAACCTACGAGCAGTACTTC
>TRBV7-8|TRBD1|TRBJ2-2|many
CASSGQGHTGELFF
TGTGCCAGCTCGGGACAGGGTCACACCGGGGAGCTGTTTTTT
>TRBV11-2|TRBD1|TRBJ2-3|many
CASSFTPTGVSGTDTQYF
TGTGCCAGCAGCTTTACGCCGACAGGGGTCTCTGGCACAGATACGCAGTATTTT
>TRBV6-4|TRBD1|TRBJ1-6|many
CASSPGQGSSYNSPLHF
TGTGCCAGCAGCCCCGGACAGGGGAGCTCCTATAATTCACCCCTCCACTTT
>TRBV12-3/TRBV12-4|.|TRBJ2-2|many
CASRFGVVLNTGELFF
TGTGCCAGCCGCTTCGGGGTAGTCCTGAACACCGGGGAGCTGTTTTTT
>TRBV30|.|TRBJ2-1|.
CAWSGAGKDNEQFF
TGTGCCTGGAGTGGCGCGGGAAAAGACAATGAGCAGTTCTTC
>TRBV11-2|TRBD2|TRBJ2-1|.
CASSLVSTLAEYYNEQFF
TGTGCCAGCAGCTTAGTCTCCACTCTAGCGGAGTACTACAATGAGCAGTTCTTC
>TRBV20-1|.|TRBJ2-5|many
CSAREPLKEPQETQYF
TGCAGTGCTAGAGAACCGCTGAAGGAGCCCCAAGAGACCCAGTACTTC
>TRBV7-2|.|TRBJ2-3|.
CASSLAAGMNTDTQYF
TGTGCCAGCAGCTTAGCGGCAGGGATGAATACAGATACGCAGTATTTT
>TRBV6-1|.|TRBJ2-7|.
CASSGRFLPEEQYF
TGTGCCAGCAGTGGAAGGTTCCTCCCGGAGGAGCAGTACTTC
>TRBV6-2/TRBV6-3|.|TRBJ2-4|many
CASSKAGVGKNIQYF
TGTGCCAGCAGTAAGGCAGGGGTTGGCAAAAACATTCAGTACTTC
>TRBV5-1|.|TRBJ2-7|few
CASSLGAGTYEQYF
TGCGCCAGCAGCTTGGGGGCCGGGACCTACGAGCAGTACTTC
>TRBV5-1|TRBD2|TRBJ2-7|many
CASSFQGLARDEQYF
TGCGCCAGCAGCTTTCAGGGACTAGCGAGGGACGAGCAGTACTTC
>TRBV7-2|TRBD2|TRBJ2-1|many
CASSLIAGAIYNEQFF
TGTGCCAGCAGCTTAATAGCGGGAGCAATTTACAATGAGCAGTTCTTC
>TRBV18|.|TRBJ2-1|few
CASSTRPGTNANEQFF
TGTGCCAGCTCAACCCGTCCCGGGACAAATGCGAATGAGCAGTTCTTC
>TRBV20-1|.|TRBJ2-7|many
CSAPRPDRSSYEQYF
TGCAGTGCTCCTCGCCCCGACAGGTCTAGCTACGAGCAGTACTTC
>TRBV6-9|TRBD2|TRBJ2-7|.
CASSYRLAELPYEQYF
TGTGCCAGCAGTTATAGGCTAGCGGAACTTCCCTACGAGCAGTACTTC
>TRBV7-2|TRBD1|TRBJ2-3|many
CASSLVQGASGDTQYF
TGTGCCAGCAGCTTAGTACAGGGGGCTTCGGGAGATACGCAGTATTTT
>TRBV5-1|.|TRBJ1-1|many
CASSFGKVNTEAFF
TGCGCCAGCAGCTTCGGGAAGGTGAACACTGAAGCTTTCTTT
>TRBV27|.|TRBJ1-2|many
CASRIDRGTGGYTF
TGTGCCAGCAGAATCGATCGGGGGACGGGAGGCTACACCTTC
>TRBV5-1|.|TRBJ2-1|.
CASSLRQDNEQFF
TGCGCCAGCAGCCTCCGACAGGACAATGAGCAGTTCTTC
>TRBV12-3/TRBV12-4|.|TRBJ2-3|many
CASTQGSTDTQYF
TGTGCCAGCACCCAGGGTTCGACAGATACGCAGTATTTT
>TRBV6-2/TRBV6-3|.|TRBJ2-5|many
CASRRFSGQQETQYF
TGTGCCAGCAGAAGGTTTTCTGGGCAACAAGAGACCCAGTACTTC
>TRBV7-9|TRBD2|TRBJ2-1|many
CASILTGGRSYNEQFF
TGTGCCAGCATCCTAACTGGCGGGAGGTCCTACAATGAGCAGTTCTTC
>TRBV7-9|.|TRBJ2-7|many
CASSLVQGPYEQYF
TGTGCCAGCAGCTTAGTACAGGGCCCCTACGAGCAGTACTTC
>TRBV6-2/TRBV6-3|.|TRBJ1-4|many
CASSLDGSGKLFF
TGTGCCAGCAGCTTGGACGGATCTGGAAAACTGTTTTTT
>TRBV5-1|TRBD1|TRBJ2-7|many
CASSLLRGPIYEQYF
TGCGCCAGCAGCTTGCTGAGGGGGCCTATCTACGAGCAGTACTTC
>TRBV7-2|.|TRBJ2-1|few
CASSVQQGGNNEQFF
TGTGCCAGCAGCGTCCAACAGGGGGGGAACAATGAGCAGTTCTTC
>TRBV7-6|TRBD2|TRBJ2-1|many
CASSFSRGDSYNEQFF
TGTGCCAGCAGCTTCTCCCGGGGGGACTCCTACAATGAGCAGTTCTTC
>TRBV19|.|TRBJ1-4|many
CASSMSETGNEKLFF
TGTGCCAGTAGTATGAGTGAGACCGGGAATGAAAAACTGTTTTTT
>TRBV12-3/TRBV12-4|.|TRBJ1-1|many
CASSFDDPMNTEAFF
TGTGCCAGCAGTTTTGACGATCCCATGAACACTGAAGCTTTCTTT
>TRBV12-3/TRBV12-4|TRBD2|TRBJ2-5|many
CASSPSTSDPRETQYF
TGTGCCAGCAGTCCTTCGACTAGCGACCCTCGAGAGACCCAGTACTTC
>TRBV20-1|.|TRBJ1-1|few
CSARYGTVNTEAFF
TGCAGTGCTCGATATGGGACGGTGAACACTGAAGCTTTCTTT
>TRBV7-2|.|TRBJ1-4|many
CASSSDRLTNEKLFF
TGTGCCAGCAGCTCCGACAGACTGACTAATGAAAAACTGTTTTTT
>TRBV7-2|TRBD1|TRBJ2-7|many
CASSSLTGASYEQYF
TGTGCCAGCAGCTCCCTGACAGGGGCCTCCTACGAGCAGTACTTC
>TRBV29-1|.|TRBJ1-5|many
CSVEEGTGGQPQHF
TGCAGCGTTGAGGAAGGGACCGGGGGTCAGCCCCAGCATTTT
>TRBV10-3|TRBD1|TRBJ2-5|many
CATRTGGVGETQYF
TGTGCCACCCGGACAGGGGGGGTAGGAGAGACCCAGTACTTC
>TRBV30|TRBD1|TRBJ1-5|many
CAWSGTDNQPQHF
TGTGCCTGGTCGGGGACAGACAATCAGCCCCAGCATTTT